This T cell receptor (beta chain) originates from a study of vaccination effects on CD4 cells after COVID-19. Looking at the study overall: Sample collection from a couple of convalescent patients occurred 16 days and one week before vaccination.

In the case of this clone: Its antigen is not known.

Before any sequencing was done, the ViraFEST assay used viral peptide pools to expand antigen-specific CD4+ T cells. Upon completion of around 9 days in culture, CD4+ T cells were isolated. Between March and December 2020, the person had a SARS-CoV-2 infection that PCR confirmed. The researchers cultured approximately 2.1 million PBMC per well with around 9.2 IU/ml IL-2 and roughly 9.4 ug/ml peptides. In the cultures, half the medium was exchanged for IL-2 medium on days 3 and 7. V was cut by 2 bases and J by 3 bases, with 8 bases left in between. Germline assignment: CDR1 SGHRS and CDR2 YFSETQ. The CDR3 has 13 amino acids. Produced via immunoSEQ multiplex PCR; TCRdb's table is partial and in-frame only. The data contain tens of thousands of clones, 75% to 85% of them singletons.

This sequence originates from a human donor who had a prior SARS-CoV-2 infection. The sample here was CD4+ T cells from PBMCs cultured with HIV peptides, taken before COVID-19 vaccination. Documented subset: HIV-1 Nef peptide pool negative control/reference culture. This sequence joins TRBV5-1 and TRBJ1-1, with a weak D call TRBD1 (5 bases). The CDR3 DNA sequence: TGCGCCAGCAGCTTTGAGGGGTACACTGAAGCTTTCTTT. It is translated as CASSFEGYTEAFF.